These 7 T cell receptor beta chains originate from one sample sequenced in a study of early T cells in non-severe SARS-CoV-2 infection. TCRdb fed the 5' RACE reads into MiXCR, producing one record per CDR3 protein. The table shows tens of thousands of distinct CDR3 sequences, with approximately 12% occurring only once. The specimen was whole blood, collected at baseline. The source of these receptors is an adult who was a healthcare worker with PCR-confirmed SARS-CoV-2 infection or an uninfected control (not recorded which).

DNA of the CDR3: TGTGCCTGGAGTGTACGTGGGACCTTGACCTACGAGCAGTACTTC. This gives the protein CAWSVRGTLTYEQYF. The V gene is TRBV30, the J gene TRBJ2-7, with D perhaps assigned TRBD1 or TRBD2 (5 bases each). There are 15 residues in the CDR3. CDR1 is GTSNPN and CDR2 is SVGIG in the germline V gene (reference sequence). V was shortened by 0 bases and J by 2 bases, with 14 bases between the two germline ends.

There are a few counts of this clonotype. The genes are TRBV20-1 and TRBJ1-1, with 11 bases identical to TRBD1. The CDR3 loop spans 16 amino acids. V lost 0 bases and J lost 3; bases outside the gene matches: 6. Germline CDR1 reads DFQATT; CDR2 reads SNEGSKA (reference sequence). The CDR3 bases are TGCAGTGCTAGAGAGCCGGGACAGGGGGACCACACTGAAGCTTTCTTT. Protein sequence: CSAREPGQGDHTEAFF.

In its sample, this clonotype was seen a few times. Written as DNA, the CDR3 is TGTGCCAGCAGTAGTGGCACTGAAGCTTTCTTT. It yields the protein CASSSGTEAFF. This sequence joins TRBV12-3 or TRBV12-4 and TRBJ1-1, with unresolved D. CDR3 length equals 11 residues. Trimming removed 5 bases at V and 4 bases at J, with 5 bases between.

J is TRBJ2-7 and V is TRBV18; the D gene is possibly TRBD1 (5 bases). Germline V lookup: CDR1 KGHSH, CDR2 LQKENI. CDR3 length: 13 amino acids. The ends were cut back, 3 bases at V and 0 bases at J, with 6 bases in the middle. CDR3 nucleotide sequence: TGTGCCAGCTCACCCAGGGTCTCCTACGAGCAGTACTTC. Amino acids: CASSPRVSYEQYF.

This clonotype was picked up a small number of times. J is TRBJ2-2 and V is TRBV7-2, with TRBD1 identical over 7 bases. CDR1 is SGHTA, CDR2 FQGNSA, per germline. The CDR3 is 15 amino acids. The trim removed 5 bases at V and 6 bases at J, leaving 9 bases unmatched. The DNA of the CDR3 is TGTGCCAGCAGCCCGTTAGTAGGGGGCCCCGGGGAGCTGTTTTTT. It encodes CASSPLVGGPGELFF.

The table lists this clonotype with many counts. This chain joins TRBV11-2 and TRBJ2-7; 7 bases align to TRBD1. Unmatched junction bases numbered 5, after V lost 4 bases and J lost 2 bases. The length of the CDR3 is 14 residues. CDR1 and CDR2 from the germline V gene are SGHAT and FQNNGV. The CDR3 sequence is CASSSTGLAYEQYF. The CDR3 DNA reads TGTGCCAGCAGCTCGACAGGGTTGGCCTACGAGCAGTACTTC.

This clonotype occurred many times. This rearrangement joins TRBV20-1 to TRBJ1-3; D may be TRBD1 (6 bases). Germline V lookup: CDR1 DFQATT, CDR2 SNEGSKA (reference sequence). Between the trimmed V and J ends, which lost 6 bases and 5 bases, there was a span of 14 bases. This CDR3 is built from 13 residues. CDR3 DNA: TGCAGTGCCGTTAAAACAGGGAGAAACACCATATATTTT. Encoded protein: CSAVKTGRNTIYF.